These 27 T cell receptor beta chains came from one sample sequenced in a study of cytomegalovirus exposure and HLA in healthy donors (dated by TCRdb to about 2017). Libraries were made using the immunoSEQ multiplex PCR assay. A mixture of 60 forward primers for TCR Vbeta segments and 13 reverse primers for TCR Jbeta segments was used in the multiplex PCR. Not all clones reach the TCRdb copy of this immuneACCESS table, which keeps in-frame sequences only. Checked studies attribute under half of the gap to unresolved V genes and leave the rest unexplained. The sample table lists 170,000 or so clones, 70% to 80% of them with a count of one. The top ten clonotypes cover 1.4% of the sample. The specimen was PBMCs. All receptors come from a woman in her thirties in good health and CMV-seropositive.

This chain connects TRBV4-1 to TRBJ2-7; 8 bases match TRBD1. Trimming cost V 3 bases and J 3 bases; bases outside gene matches: 10. The CDR3 contains 16 residues. CDR1 and CDR2 from the germline V gene are MGHRA and YSYEKL. CDR3 sequence reads: CASSQIFRDRNYEQYF. CDR3 coding DNA: TGCGCCAGCAGCCAGATTTTCCGGGACAGGAACTACGAGCAGTACTTC.

This rearrangement joins TRBV15 to TRBJ2-7; D unclear. The CDR3 has 13 residues. Between the trimmed V and J ends, which lost 0 bases and 2 bases, there was a span of 5 bases. Looked up from germline, CDR1 is LNHNV and CDR2 is YYDKDF (reference sequence). In DNA, the CDR3 is TGTGCCACCAGCAGAGATCTCCCCTACGAGCAGTACTTC. Encoded protein: CATSRDLPYEQYF.

The V and J genes are TRBV7-9 and TRBJ2-2; TRBD1 matches 8 bases. The junction had 5 bases not matched to a gene; V was cut back by 5 bases and J by 6 bases. CDR3 length: 14 amino acids. Germline values: CDR1 SEHNR, CDR2 FQNEAQ (reference sequence). The CDR3 coding sequence is TGTGCCAGCAGCGGACAGGGTCGGGCCGGGGAGCTGTTTTTT. The encoded protein is CASSGQGRAGELFF. Variable domain in full (rest from reference TRBV7-9 and TRBJ2-2): DTGVSQNPRHKITKRGQNVTFRCDPISEHNRLYWYRQTLGQGPEFLTYFQNEAQLEKSRLLSDRFSAERPKGSFSTLEIQRTEQGDSAMYLCASSGQGRAGELFFGEGSRLTVL.

This clone has more than one count but fewer than ten. The V and J genes are TRBV19 and TRBJ2-3, with D perhaps TRBD1 (5 bases). Germline V gives CDR1 LNHDA, CDR2 SQIVND (reference sequence). With 6 bases removed from V and 0 bases from J, the gap between germline ends came to 16 bases. There are 16 residues in the CDR3. DNA of the CDR3: TGTGCCAGTAGCCACTCCGACAGATCTAGCACAGATACGCAGTATTTT. It encodes CASSHSDRSSTDTQYF. The full variable domain, in which reference TRBV19 and TRBJ2-3 provide the parts outside the CDR3, is DGGITQSPKYLFRKEGQNVTLSCEQNLNHDAMYWYRQDPGQGLRLIYYSQIVNDFQKGDIAEGYSVSREKKESFPLTVTSAQKNPTAFYLCASSHSDRSSTDTQYFGPGTRLTVL.

This rearrangement joins TRBV2 to TRBJ1-2; possible D gene TRBD1, 6 bases. The CDR3 consists of 15 residues. V was pared by 8 bases and J by 2 bases, with 18 bases between. From germline, CDR1 is SNHLY and CDR2 FYNNEI. The CDR3 loop reads CASESGERWNYGYTF. Here the CDR3 DNA reads TGTGCCAGCGAGTCAGGGGAGAGGTGGAACTATGGCTACACCTTC. Full variable domain (remainder filled in from reference TRBV2 and TRBJ1-2): EPEVTQTPSHQVTQMGQEVILRCVPISNHLYFYWYRQILGQKVEFLVSFYNNEISEKSEIFDDQFSVERPDGSNFTLKIRSTKLEDSAMYFCASESGERWNYGYTFGSGTRLTVV.

This clone was seen a handful of times. The V and J genes are TRBV5-1 and TRBJ1-3; possible D gene TRBD1, 5 bases. V gave up 5 bases and J gave up 0 bases, with 9 bases separating them. Germline V gene data show CDR1 as SGHRS and CDR2 as YFSETQ. This CDR3 has 14 amino acids. In nucleotides, the CDR3 is TGCGCCAGCAGGACAGCCGACTCTGGAAACACCATATATTTT. Protein product: CASRTADSGNTIYF.

V usage is TRBV5-1 and J usage is TRBJ2-2, with D maybe TRBD1 (5 bases). The CDR3 spans 14 residues. The germline CDR1 and CDR2 sequences are SGHRS and YFSETQ. The V end lost 3 bases, the J end lost 1 base, and 7 bases lay between the germline ends. This chain's CDR3 is CASSSGQNTGELFF. CDR3 nucleotides: TGCGCCAGCAGCTCCGGACAGAACACCGGGGAGCTGTTTTTT.

This clone was seen a few times. This rearrangement joins TRBV7-8 to TRBJ2-5; 7 bases line up with TRBD2. The J call may be wrong; the DNA end is better matched by TRBJ2-7. Per the germline V gene, CDR1 is SGHVS and CDR2 is FQNEAQ. CDR3 length equals 14 residues. The CDR3 spells CASIPRGGGYEQYF. In DNA form, the CDR3 reads TGTGCCAGCATCCCTCGTGGGGGGGGTTACGAGCAGTACTTC.

The rearrangement joins TRBV6-1 to TRBJ2-1, with 15 nucleotides matching TRBD2. The germline V gene encodes CDR1 MNHNS and CDR2 SASEGT. The CDR3 sequence is 14 residues long. Trimming took 8 bases from V and 8 from J; bases not matched to a gene: 4. The DNA of the CDR3 is TGTGCCAGCGTCGGACTAGCGGGAGGGCATGAGCAGTTCTTC. The encoded protein is CASVGLAGGHEQFF.

The chain is built from TRBV28 and TRBJ1-1; D unresolved. This CDR3 region has 15 residues. V was clipped by 5 bases and J by 4 bases, with 17 bases between them. Germline V gene sequence: CDR1 MDHEN, CDR2 SYDVKM. The CDR3 region is CASSPRIDTVTEAFF. Written as DNA, the CDR3 is TGTGCCAGCAGTCCTCGGATTGACACGGTCACTGAAGCTTTCTTT.

This rearrangement joins TRBV7-9 to TRBJ2-7; 12 bases agree with TRBD2. The CDR3 sequence is 15 residues long. CDR1 SEHNR and CDR2 FQNEAQ come from the germline V gene (reference sequence). The V gene end was trimmed by 3 bases and the J gene end by 5 bases; junction bases not matched to a gene: 5. For the CDR3, the DNA is TGTGCCAGCAGCTTCTCGACTAGCGGGAGAAACGAGCAGTACTTC. It yields the protein CASSFSTSGRNEQYF.

The rearrangement joins TRBV12-5 to TRBJ2-3; 9 bases are shared with TRBD1. This CDR3 spans 14 amino acids. The germline CDR1 and CDR2 sequences are LGHNT and FRNRAP. Unmatched junction bases numbered 7, after V lost 9 bases and J lost 3 bases. The CDR3 is CASLRDRDTDTQYF. The CDR3 coding sequence is TGTGCTAGCCTCCGGGACAGGGATACAGATACGCAGTATTTT.

The chain carries TRBV6-1 and TRBJ1-5; 8 positions agree with TRBD1. V trimming: 5 bases; J trimming: 0 bases; junction bases outside the gene matches: 3. Germline lookup yields CDR1 MNHNS and CDR2 SASEGT. This CDR3 comprises 15 residues. The chain's CDR3 is CASSTGGGSNQPQHF. The CDR3 DNA reads as TGTGCCAGCAGTACAGGGGGAGGTAGCAATCAGCCCCAGCATTTT.

This chain connects TRBV7-2 to TRBJ2-2; 7 positions match TRBD2. The CDR3 loop spans 16 amino acids. Unmatched junction bases numbered 8, after V lost 5 bases and J lost 2 bases. Germline CDR1 is SGHTA and CDR2 is FQGNSA. CDR3 DNA sequence: TGTGCCAGCAGCCGTACCACGGGACTAAACACCGGGGAGCTGTTTTTT. Its translation: CASSRTTGLNTGELFF. The full variable domain, its missing parts supplied by reference TRBV7-2 and TRBJ2-2, is GAGVSQSPSNKVTEKGKDVELRCDPISGHTALYWYRQSLGQGLEFLIYFQGNSAPDKSGLPSDRFSAERTGGSVSTLTIQRTQQEDSAVYLCASSRTTGLNTGELFFGEGSRLTVL.

The rearrangement links TRBV4-3 to TRBJ2-3; tentative D call: TRBD2 (5 bases). CDR3 length: 15 amino acids. Deletions cut 4 bases from V and 0 bases from J, with 11 bases between. From germline, CDR1 is LGHNA and CDR2 YSLEER. The CDR3 protein is CASSPGLSSTDTQYF. CDR3 sequence (DNA): TGCGCCAGCAGCCCAGGACTCTCTAGCACAGATACGCAGTATTTT.

This sequence joins TRBV5-1 and TRBJ1-3; no firm D call. This CDR3 is built from 15 residues. The V gene lost 3 bases and the J gene lost 0 bases, with 10 bases spanning the gap. Germline-derived CDR1 and CDR2 are SGHRS and YFSETQ. The CDR3 coding sequence is TGCGCCAGCAGCTCCTGGGGAGTCTCTGGAAACACCATATATTTT. It codes for CASSSWGVSGNTIYF.

This sequence joins TRBV6-5 and TRBJ1-2, with 7 bases aligning to TRBD1. The CDR3 contains 13 residues. V was clipped by 6 bases and J by 4 bases; unmatched bases: 5. In germline, CDR1 is MNHEY, CDR2 SVGAGI. CDR3 residues: CASRSEGAYGYTF. As DNA, the CDR3 is TGTGCCAGCAGGTCCGAGGGGGCCTATGGCTACACCTTC.

In this sample, this clone turned up once. The chain joins TRBV7-8 to TRBJ2-7; 12 positions match TRBD1. The CDR3 consists of 19 residues. V trimming: 4 bases; J trimming: 4 bases; junction bases outside the gene matches: 17. Germline assignment: CDR1 SGHVS and CDR2 FQNEAQ. CDR3 sequence (DNA): TGTGCCAGCAGCTACCTCGGGACAGGGGGCGAAAGACTCTCATACGAGCAGTACTTC. It specifies CASSYLGTGGERLSYEQYF.

The chain has TRBV11-2 and TRBJ2-1, with a possible D match to TRBD2 (7 bases). The CDR3 has 15 residues. V lost 5 bases and J lost 9, with 20 bases in between. Per the germline V gene, CDR1 is SGHAT and CDR2 is FQNNGV. Written as DNA, the CDR3 is TGTGCCAGCAGCGAAGGGGGGGGAGCCAAGGGTGAGCAGTTCTTC. This codes for CASSEGGGAKGEQFF.

The chain joins TRBV29-1 to TRBJ1-1, with D tentatively TRBD1 (5 bases). V lost 3 bases, J lost 2 bases, and 13 bases lay in between. The CDR3 has 14 residues. Germline lookup yields CDR1 SQVTM and CDR2 ANQGSEA. The CDR3 spells CSVDRMGQNTEAFF. CDR3 coding DNA: TGCAGCGTTGATCGGATGGGGCAAAACACTGAAGCTTTCTTT.

The rearrangement uses TRBV21-1 and TRBJ2-7; TRBD2 is the table's D call, not checked against the DNA. TRBV21-1 is classified as a pseudogene. This CDR3 is 14 amino acids long. The CDR3 region is CASSKEAGNYEQYF. The CDR3 nucleotides read TGTGCCAGCAGCAAAGAGGCGGGTAACTACGAGCAGTACTTC.

V is TRBV27 and J is TRBJ1-1; TRBD1 is a possible D gene (6 bases). CDR1 and CDR2 from the germline V gene are MNHEY and SMNVEV (reference sequence). This CDR3 has 14 amino acids. Trimming removed 6 bases from V and 4 bases from J, with 15 bases in between. CDR3 nucleotide sequence: TGTGCCAGCAGCATCACAGGGCTTGGCACTGAAGCTTTCTTT. Its translation is CASSITGLGTEAFF.

This clone appeared a single time. The chain recombines TRBV9 with TRBJ1-1; maybe TRBD1 (5 bases). CDR1 and CDR2 (germline): SGDLS, YYNGEE. Trimming removed 4 bases at V and 0 bases at J, with 13 bases between. This CDR3 has 15 amino acids. Here the CDR3 DNA reads TGTGCCAGCAGCCCGGGGGGGACGGTGAACACTGAAGCTTTCTTT. This encodes CASSPGGTVNTEAFF.

This rearrangement joins TRBV4-1 to TRBJ2-7, with TRBD2 matching 11 bases. This CDR3 region has 15 residues. V trimming: 6 bases; J trimming: 5 bases; junction bases outside the gene matches: 9. Germline V gene sequence: CDR1 MGHRA, CDR2 YSYEKL. CDR3 in amino acids: CASRLLAGGLDEQYF. Written as DNA, the CDR3 is TGCGCCAGCAGGCTTCTAGCGGGAGGACTTGACGAGCAGTACTTC.

This clone was picked up one time. This chain uses TRBV5-4 with TRBJ2-3, with TRBD2 matching over 7 bases. Trimming removed 4 bases from V and 5 bases from J; junction bases left unmatched: 10. The germline V gene encodes CDR1 SGHNT and CDR2 YYREEE (reference sequence). The CDR3 covers 15 residues. The CDR3 reads CASSRDYRGGDTQYF. The CDR3 DNA sequence: TGTGCCAGCAGCAGGGACTACCGTGGGGGAGATACGCAGTATTTT.

The CDR3 region has the DNA TGTGCCAGCAGTTGGGGGGACCGCGAAGGAAACACCATATATTTT. This codes for CASSWGDREGNTIYF. V gene TRBV6-5 combines with J gene TRBJ1-3; possible D gene TRBD1, 5 bases. Germline-derived CDR1 and CDR2 are MNHEY and SVGAGI. The V end lost 4 bases, the J end lost 4 bases, and 14 bases lay between the germline ends. The CDR3 consists of 15 residues.

The chain combines TRBV6-1 with TRBJ1-1, with D tentatively TRBD1 (6 bases). Trimming shortened V by 0 bases and J by 0 bases, and 11 bases separated the two germline ends. CDR3 length: 16 residues. Germline CDR1 is MNHNS and CDR2 is SASEGT. The CDR3 DNA is TGTGCCAGCAGTGAAGCGCCCGCAGGGGTGAACACTGAAGCTTTCTTT. Translated, it gives CASSEAPAGVNTEAFF.